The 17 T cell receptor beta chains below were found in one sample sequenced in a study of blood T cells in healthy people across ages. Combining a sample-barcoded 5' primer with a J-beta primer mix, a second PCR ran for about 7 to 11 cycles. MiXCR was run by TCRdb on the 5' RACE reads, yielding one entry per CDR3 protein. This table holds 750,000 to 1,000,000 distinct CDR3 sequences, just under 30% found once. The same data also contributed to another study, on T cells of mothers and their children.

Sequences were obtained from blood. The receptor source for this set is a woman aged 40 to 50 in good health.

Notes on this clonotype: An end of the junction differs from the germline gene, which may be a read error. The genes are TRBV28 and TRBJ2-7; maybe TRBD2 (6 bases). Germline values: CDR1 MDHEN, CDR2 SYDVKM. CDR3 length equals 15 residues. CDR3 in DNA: TGTGCCAGCAGCTCCCCCGGGGGACTGCCCTACAAGCAGTACTTC. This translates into CASSSPGGLPYKQYF.

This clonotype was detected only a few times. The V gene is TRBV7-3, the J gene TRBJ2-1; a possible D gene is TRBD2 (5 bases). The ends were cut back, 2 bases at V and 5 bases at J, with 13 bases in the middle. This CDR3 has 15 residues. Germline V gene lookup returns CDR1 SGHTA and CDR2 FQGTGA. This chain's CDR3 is CASSLGLVIDNEQFF. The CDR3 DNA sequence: TGTGCCAGCAGCTTAGGACTGGTCATCGACAATGAGCAGTTCTTC.

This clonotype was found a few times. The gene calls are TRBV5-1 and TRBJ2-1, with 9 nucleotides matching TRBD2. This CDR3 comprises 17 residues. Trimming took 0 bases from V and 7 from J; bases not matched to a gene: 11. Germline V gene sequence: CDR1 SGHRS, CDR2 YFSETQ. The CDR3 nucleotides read TGCGCCAGCAGCTTGGAACTGGCGGGGGGGCCGAGGAATGAGCAGTTCTTC. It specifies CASSLELAGGPRNEQFF. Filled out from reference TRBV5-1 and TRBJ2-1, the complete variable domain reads KAGVTQTPRYLIKTRGQQVTLSCSPISGHRSVSWYQQTPGQGLQFLFEYFSETQRNKGNFPGRFSGRQFSNSRSEMNVSTLELGDSALYLCASSLELAGGPRNEQFFGPGTRLTVL.

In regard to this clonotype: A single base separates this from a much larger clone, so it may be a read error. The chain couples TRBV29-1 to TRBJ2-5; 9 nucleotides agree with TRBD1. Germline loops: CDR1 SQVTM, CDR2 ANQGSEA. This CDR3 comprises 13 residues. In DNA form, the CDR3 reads TGCAGCACCTCGGGACAGGGCCAAGGGACCCAGTACTTC. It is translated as CSTSGQGQGTQYF.

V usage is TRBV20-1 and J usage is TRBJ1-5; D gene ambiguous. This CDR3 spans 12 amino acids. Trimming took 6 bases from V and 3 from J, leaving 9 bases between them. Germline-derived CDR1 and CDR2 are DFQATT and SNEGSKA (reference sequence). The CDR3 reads CSASDINQPQHF. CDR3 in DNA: TGCAGTGCCTCAGACATCAATCAGCCCCAGCATTTT.

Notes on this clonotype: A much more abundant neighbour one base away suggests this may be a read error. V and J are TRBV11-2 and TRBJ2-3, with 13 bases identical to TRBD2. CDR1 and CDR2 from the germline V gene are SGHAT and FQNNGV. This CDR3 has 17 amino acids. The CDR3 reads CASSRLGLAGDTDTRYF. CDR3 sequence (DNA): TGTGCCAGCAGCCGACTAGGACTAGCGGGGGACACAGATACGCGGTATTTT.

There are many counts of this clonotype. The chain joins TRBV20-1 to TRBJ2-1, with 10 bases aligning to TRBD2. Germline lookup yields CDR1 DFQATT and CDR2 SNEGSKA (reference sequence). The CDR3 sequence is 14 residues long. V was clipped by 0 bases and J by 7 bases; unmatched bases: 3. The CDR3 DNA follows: TGCAGTGCTAGAGATAGCGGGGGGTTGAATGAGCAGTTCTTC. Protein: CSARDSGGLNEQFF.

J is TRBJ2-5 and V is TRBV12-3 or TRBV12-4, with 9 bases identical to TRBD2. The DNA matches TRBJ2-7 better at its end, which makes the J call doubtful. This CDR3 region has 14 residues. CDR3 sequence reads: CASSFTSSGDEQYF. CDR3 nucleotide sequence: TGTGCCAGCAGTTTTACCTCTAGCGGGGACGAGCAGTACTTC.

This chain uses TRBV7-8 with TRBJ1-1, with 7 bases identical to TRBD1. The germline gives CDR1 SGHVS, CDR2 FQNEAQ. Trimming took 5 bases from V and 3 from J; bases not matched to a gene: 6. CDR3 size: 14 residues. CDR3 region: CASSVQGLYTEAFF. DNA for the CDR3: TGTGCCAGCAGCGTACAGGGGTTGTACACTGAAGCTTTCTTT.

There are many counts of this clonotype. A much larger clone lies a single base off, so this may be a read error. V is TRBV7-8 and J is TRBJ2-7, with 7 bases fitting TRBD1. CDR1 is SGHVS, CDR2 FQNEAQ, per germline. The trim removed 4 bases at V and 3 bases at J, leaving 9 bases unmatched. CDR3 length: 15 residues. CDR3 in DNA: TGTGCCAGCAGCTCCGCCGGGACAGTGCGCTACGAGCAGTACTTC. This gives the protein CASSSAGTVRYEQYF.

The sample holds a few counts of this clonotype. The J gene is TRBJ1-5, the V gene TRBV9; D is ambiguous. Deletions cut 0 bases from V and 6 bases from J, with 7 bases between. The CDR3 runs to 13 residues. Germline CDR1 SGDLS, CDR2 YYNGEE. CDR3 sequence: CASSVDPIQPQHF. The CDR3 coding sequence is TGTGCCAGCAGCGTAGACCCAATTCAGCCCCAGCATTTT.

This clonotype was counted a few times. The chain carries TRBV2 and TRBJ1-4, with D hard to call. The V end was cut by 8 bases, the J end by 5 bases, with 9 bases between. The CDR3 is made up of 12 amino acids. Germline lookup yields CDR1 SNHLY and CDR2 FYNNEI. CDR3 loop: CASAPLNEKLFF. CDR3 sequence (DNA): TGTGCCAGCGCACCATTAAATGAAAAACTGTTTTTT.

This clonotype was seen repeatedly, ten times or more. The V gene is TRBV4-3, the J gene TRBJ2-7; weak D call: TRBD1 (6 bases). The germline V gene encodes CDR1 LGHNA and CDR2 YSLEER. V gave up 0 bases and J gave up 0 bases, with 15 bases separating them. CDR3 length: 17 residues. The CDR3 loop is CASSQEGGQRSSYEQYF. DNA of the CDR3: TGCGCCAGCAGCCAAGAGGGTGGACAGCGAAGCTCCTACGAGCAGTACTTC.

CDR3 in DNA: TGCAGCGTTTCACAGGGGATGAACACTGAAGCTTTCTTT. Its protein is CSVSQGMNTEAFF. The V call is TRBV29-1, the J call TRBJ1-1, with TRBD1 matching 7 bases. The CDR3 is made up of 13 amino acids. Germline trimming cut 5 bases from V and 0 bases from J; bases unmatched to any gene: 3. Germline V lookup: CDR1 SQVTM, CDR2 ANQGSEA. The full variable domain, completed using reference TRBV29-1 and TRBJ1-1, is SAVISQKPSRDICQRGTSLTIQCQVDSQVTMMFWYRQQPGQSLTLIATANQGSEATYESGFVIDKFPISRPNLTFSTLTVSNMSPEDSSIYLCSVSQGMNTEAFFGQGTRLTVV.

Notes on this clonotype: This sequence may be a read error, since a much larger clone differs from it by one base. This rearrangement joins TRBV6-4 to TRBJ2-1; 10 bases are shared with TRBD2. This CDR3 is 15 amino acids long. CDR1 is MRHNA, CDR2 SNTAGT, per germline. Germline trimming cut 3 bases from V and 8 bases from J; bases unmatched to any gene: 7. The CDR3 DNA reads TGTGCCAGCAGTGAAGGGACTAGCGAATACGATGAGCAGTTCTTC. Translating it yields CASSEGTSEYDEQFF.

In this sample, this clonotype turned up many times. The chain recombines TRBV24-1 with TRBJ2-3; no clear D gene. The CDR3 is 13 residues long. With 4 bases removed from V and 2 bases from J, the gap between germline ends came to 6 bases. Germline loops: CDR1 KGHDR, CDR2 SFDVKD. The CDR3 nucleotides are TGTGCCACCAGTGACACCCTCACAGATACGCAGTATTTT. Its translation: CATSDTLTDTQYF.

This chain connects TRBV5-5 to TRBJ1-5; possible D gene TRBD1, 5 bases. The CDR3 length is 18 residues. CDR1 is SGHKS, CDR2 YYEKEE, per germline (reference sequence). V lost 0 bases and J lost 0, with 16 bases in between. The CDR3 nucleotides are TGTGCCAGCAGCTTGGGGCACGGAAGGGGCTATAGCAATCAGCCCCAGCATTTT. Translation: CASSLGHGRGYSNQPQHF.